The 15 T cell receptor beta chains given below trace back to one sample, sequenced in a study of blood T cell repertoires in COVID-19. Profiled with immunoSEQ multiplex PCR; TCRdb holds only in-frame clones, not every one. This table has about 200,000 clones, less than 85% appearing once. Sequenced: PBMCs or T cells enriched from blood (not recorded which). All receptors come from a woman in her sixties or seventies with acute COVID-19.

The chain has TRBV30 and TRBJ1-2, with 8 bases that match TRBD1. In germline, CDR1 is GTSNPN, CDR2 SVGIG (reference sequence). CDR3 size: 13 residues. The trim removed 4 bases at V and 4 bases at J, leaving 5 bases unmatched. CDR3 sequence (DNA): TGTGCCTGGAACCGGGACAGGCCCTATGGCTACACCTTC. It specifies CAWNRDRPYGYTF.

The chain is built from TRBV18 and TRBJ1-6, with 7 bases that match TRBD1. The V and J ends lost 6 bases and 0 bases, in that order; junction bases with no gene match: 11. This CDR3 region has 18 residues. Germline values: CDR1 KGHSH, CDR2 LQKENI. The DNA for the CDR3 is TGTGCCAGCTCGAGCATACAGGGGTCGAGCTCCTATAATTCACCCCTCCACTTT. Translated, it gives CASSSIQGSSSYNSPLHF.

The rearrangement uses TRBV5-1 and TRBJ2-5; maybe TRBD1 (5 bases). The CDR3 totals 15 residues. Per the germline V gene, CDR1 is SGHRS and CDR2 is YFSETQ. The ends were cut back, 0 bases at V and 3 bases at J, with 12 bases in the middle. The DNA for the CDR3 is TGCGCCAGCAGCTTGGCGGCAGGGCCGGAAGAGACCCAGTACTTC. This encodes CASSLAAGPEETQYF.

The CDR3 spells CASSQDTSGGETQYF. CDR3 nucleotides: TGTGCCAGCAGCCAAGATACTAGCGGAGGGGAGACCCAGTACTTC. The genes are TRBV4-2 and TRBJ2-5, with TRBD2 matching over 8 bases. Looked up from germline, CDR1 is LGHNA and CDR2 is YNFKEQ. V lost 0 bases and J lost 5; bases outside the gene matches: 5. This CDR3 has 15 amino acids.

The CDR3 DNA follows: TGTGCCAGCAGCAGGGACTACATGCACAGTGAGCAGTTCTTC. As protein: CASSRDYMHSEQFF. The chain is built from TRBV6-5 and TRBJ2-1; the match to TRBD2 covers 7 bases. There are 14 residues in the CDR3. Germline V gene data show CDR1 as MNHEY and CDR2 as SVGAGI. The V gene end was trimmed by 6 bases and the J gene end by 9 bases; junction bases not matched to a gene: 11.

This clone was seen only a few times. V gene TRBV6-5 combines with J gene TRBJ1-2; 9 nucleotides match TRBD1. The CDR3 totals 15 residues. Germline V gene data show CDR1 as MNHEY and CDR2 as SVGAGI. V lost 6 bases and J lost 8; bases outside the gene matches: 13. CDR3 residues: CASSPETGGYRGYTF. As DNA, the CDR3 is TGTGCCAGCAGCCCCGAGACAGGGGGATACCGCGGCTACACCTTC.

This clone was observed once. The chain combines TRBV6-5 with TRBJ2-7; perhaps TRBD2 as D (6 bases). Deletions cut 2 bases from V and 3 bases from J, with 8 bases between. Looked up from germline, CDR1 is MNHEY and CDR2 is SVGAGI. The CDR3 spans 13 residues. The CDR3 sequence is CASSYVGGYEQYF. The CDR3 region has the DNA TGTGCCAGCAGTTACGTGGGGGGCTACGAGCAGTACTTC.

The chain employs TRBV24-1 and TRBJ2-2; D is ambiguous. CDR1 KGHDR and CDR2 SFDVKD come from the germline V gene. The V end was cut by 3 bases, the J end by 4 bases, with 8 bases between. The CDR3 contains 14 residues. The CDR3: CATSDLTATGELFF. For the CDR3, the DNA is TGTGCCACCAGTGATCTGACTGCCACCGGGGAGCTGTTTTTT.

CDR3 DNA sequence: TGTGCCAGCAGCTTAGTACAGAATAATTCACCCCTCCACTTT. Translation gives CASSLVQNNSPLHF. This sequence joins TRBV7-2 and TRBJ1-6; no clear D gene. The germline V gene has CDR1 SGHTA and CDR2 FQGNSA. V lost 1 base and J 5 bases, leaving 6 bases between the germline ends. The CDR3 is 14 residues long.

The J gene is TRBJ2-5, the V gene TRBV2; D is undetermined. V was shortened by 3 bases and J by 6 bases, with 5 bases between the two germline ends. Germline assignment: CDR1 SNHLY and CDR2 FYNNEI. This CDR3 has 11 residues. CDR3 sequence: CASSERQTQYF. As DNA, the CDR3 is TGTGCCAGCAGTGAGAGGCAGACCCAGTACTTC. Looking up the rest from reference TRBV2 and TRBJ2-5 gives the full variable domain: EPEVTQTPSHQVTQMGQEVILRCVPISNHLYFYWYRQILGQKVEFLVSFYNNEISEKSEIFDDQFSVERPDGSNFTLKIRSTKLEDSAMYFCASSERQTQYFGPGTRLLVL.

The rearrangement joins TRBV10-2 to TRBJ1-1, with 7 bases fitting TRBD1. The germline V gene encodes CDR1 WSHSY and CDR2 SAAADI. V was pared by 2 bases and J by 6 bases, with 0 bases of the junction left unmatched. CDR3 length: 12 amino acids. In DNA, the CDR3 is TGCGCCAGCAGTGAGACAGGGGCTGAAGCTTTCTTT. This translates into CASSETGAEAFF.

V and J are TRBV9 and TRBJ2-2, with no clear D. The V gene's germline CDR1 is SGDLS and CDR2 YYNGEE. Trimming removed 0 bases at V and 6 bases at J, with 12 bases between. The CDR3 sequence is 15 residues long. The CDR3 region has the DNA TGTGCCAGCAGCGTAGAAAACAGCTACGCCGGGGAGCTGTTTTTT. Residues: CASSVENSYAGELFF. Combining the CDR3 with reference TRBV9 and TRBJ2-2 gives the whole variable domain DSGVTQTPKHLITATGQRVTLRCSPRSGDLSVYWYQQSLDQGLQFLIQYYNGEERAKGNILERFSAQQFPDLHSELNLSSLELGDSALYFCASSVENSYAGELFFGEGSRLTVL.

The chain uses TRBV7-2 and TRBJ2-7; 12 nucleotides match TRBD2. CDR3 length equals 20 residues. With V trimmed by 0 bases and J by 3 bases, 15 bases remained unmatched. Germline assignment: CDR1 SGHTA and CDR2 FQGNSA. DNA for the CDR3: TGTGCCAGCAGCTTAGCGCTGAGGGGGCTAGCGGGAGGGCCGAGCTACGAGCAGTACTTC. Translated: CASSLALRGLAGGPSYEQYF.

The J gene is TRBJ1-3, the V gene TRBV9; D call uncertain. V was cut by 3 bases and J by 3 bases, with 10 bases left in between. From germline, CDR1 is SGDLS and CDR2 YYNGEE. There are 14 residues in the CDR3. This CDR3 reads CASSATVYGNTIYF. CDR3 coding DNA: TGTGCCAGCAGCGCCACAGTTTATGGAAACACCATATATTTT.

V gene TRBV4-1 combines with J gene TRBJ2-5, with D hard to call. The CDR3 is 14 residues long. Trimming removed 0 bases from V and 10 bases from J, with 15 bases in between. The germline gives CDR1 MGHRA, CDR2 YSYEKL. The CDR3 DNA sequence: TGCGCCAGCAGCCAAGATTTTAGCCCCCGCGGCCAGTACTTC. It codes for CASSQDFSPRGQYF.